The rows below give T cell receptor beta chains drawn from one sample of a study of T-cell reconstitution after alpha-beta-depleted transplantation in children. One entry per CDR3 protein results from TCRdb running MiXCR on the PCR reads. The sample shows about 900,000 distinct CDR3 sequences, around 30% of them seen only once. Sequenced here: PBMCs, mostly from graft donor cells, sampled 360 days after TCRalphabeta/CD19-depleted stem cell transplant. These receptors were taken from a boy under two years old who had a stem cell transplant for SCID, so the T cells may come from the graft donor. Each CDR3 is given with its conserved first and last residue. Each record gives: V gene, clone size, J gene, D gene, CDR3 protein, CDR3 DNA. D genes are given only for firm matches. Clone size is given for some rows only: seen once, a few or many times, or a class if the clone is expanded.

TRBV12-3/TRBV12-4	-	TRBJ1-4	-	CASRNHGGAGEKLFF	TGTGCCAGCAGGAACCATGGGGGCGCCGGTGAAAAACTGTTTTTT
TRBV6-1	-	TRBJ2-7	TRBD2	CASSLTPGTSYYEQYF	TGTGCCAGCAGCCTGACCCCCGGGACTAGTTACTACGAGCAGTACTTC
TRBV4-3	few	TRBJ2-7	-	CASSQDRQGQGPREQYF	TGCGCCAGCAGCCAAGATCGGCAGGGCCAGGGACCACGCGAGCAGTACTTC
TRBV28	-	TRBJ2-1	-	CASSTFGGSGNEQFF	TGTGCCAGCAGCACCTTTGGGGGGAGTGGTAATGAGCAGTTCTTC
TRBV5-1	many	TRBJ2-3	TRBD2	CASSPAGGRGTDTQYF	TGCGCCAGCAGCCCCGCGGGGGGAAGGGGCACAGATACGCAGTATTTT
TRBV9	few	TRBJ2-7	TRBD2	CASSVLPSGSYEQYF	TGTGCCAGCAGCGTACTGCCTAGCGGGTCCTACGAGCAGTACTTC
TRBV4-1	few	TRBJ2-1	TRBD2	CASNGGTSGSPEQFF	TGCGCCAGCAATGGTGGTACTAGCGGGAGTCCTGAGCAGTTCTTC
TRBV29-1	-	TRBJ2-2	-	CSVEQRWTGELFF	TGCAGCGTTGAACAGCGGTGGACCGGGGAGCTGTTTTTT
TRBV4-1	few	TRBJ2-7	-	CASSQEVSSFYEQYF	TGCGCCAGCAGCCAAGAAGTGTCTAGTTTCTACGAGCAGTACTTC
TRBV20-1	-	TRBJ1-1	-	CSARKSNTEAFF	TGCAGTGCTAGGAAGTCGAACACTGAAGCTTTCTTT
TRBV6-6	-	TRBJ1-1	-	CASRGWDTEAFF	TGTGCCAGCAGAGGCTGGGACACTGAAGCTTTCTTT
TRBV4-1	few	TRBJ2-4	-	CASSPLRENIQYF	TGCGCCAGCAGCCCCCTAAGAGAAAACATTCAGTACTTC
TRBV24-1	few	TRBJ2-1	TRBD1	CATSDPGQGMGEQFF	TGTGCCACCAGTGACCCGGGACAGGGTATGGGAGAGCAGTTCTTC
TRBV9	-	TRBJ2-7	-	CASSVAPAGYEQYF	TGTGCCAGCAGCGTAGCTCCCGCCGGCTACGAGCAGTACTTC
TRBV12-3/TRBV12-4	-	TRBJ2-7	-	CASSFGDATYEQYF	TGTGCCAGCAGTTTCGGGGACGCAACCTACGAGCAGTACTTC
TRBV2	-	TRBJ1-6	-	CASSEEGHRNSPLHF	TGTGCCAGCAGTGAAGAGGGGCATCGAAATTCACCCCTCCACTTT
TRBV6-5	-	TRBJ1-1	-	CASSYRPGHNTEAFF	TGTGCCAGCAGTTACCGGCCGGGACACAACACTGAAGCTTTCTTT
TRBV28	-	TRBJ1-4	TRBD1	CASRSGGVGNEKLFF	TGTGCCAGCAGATCAGGGGGGGTGGGTAATGAAAAACTGTTTTTT
TRBV12-3/TRBV12-4	-	TRBJ2-7	-	CASSLRGANSYEQYF	TGTGCCAGCAGTTTAAGGGGGGCAAACTCCTACGAGCAGTACTTC
TRBV3-1	few	TRBJ1-6	-	CASSQVTDSPLHF	TGTGCCAGCAGCCAAGTTACGGATTCACCCCTCCACTTT
TRBV14	few	TRBJ2-1	-	CASSIQQGAVGFF	TGTGCCAGCAGCATCCAACAGGGCGCCGTGGGGTTCTTC
TRBV5-1	-	TRBJ1-1	TRBD1	CASSLVAKNPGQGAREAFF	TGCGCCAGCAGCTTGGTCGCTAAGAATCCGGGACAGGGGGCGCGGGAAGCTTTCTTT
TRBV20-1	few	TRBJ1-1	TRBD1	CSAATSGQGAEAFF	TGCAGTGCTGCTACCTCGGGACAGGGGGCTGAAGCTTTCTTT
TRBV20-1	few	TRBJ2-2	-	CSARTGRGGELFF	TGCAGTGCTAGGACAGGCCGGGGCGGGGAGCTGTTTTTT
TRBV5-1	-	TRBJ2-1	-	CASSLEFRGPAYNEQFF	TGCGCCAGCAGCTTGGAATTCCGGGGACCGGCCTACAATGAGCAGTTCTTC
TRBV5-1	few	TRBJ1-2	-	CASSDQTLYTF	TGCGCCAGCAGCGACCAGACCTTGTACACCTTC
TRBV2	few	TRBJ2-5	TRBD1	CASSPKPGQGAVAQYF	TGTGCCAGCAGTCCCAAACCGGGACAGGGGGCAGTGGCCCAGTACTTC
TRBV10-1	few	TRBJ1-1	TRBD1	CASSEGTGNTEAFF	TGCGCCAGCAGCGAAGGGACAGGGAACACTGAAGCTTTCTTT
TRBV7-2	-	TRBJ1-2	TRBD1	CASSDSPGQVRYGYTF	TGTGCCAGCAGCGATAGCCCGGGACAGGTCCGCTATGGCTACACCTTC
TRBV2	-	TRBJ2-1	TRBD2	CASRRLAGGHRGLNEQFF	TGTGCCAGCAGGCGACTAGCGGGGGGGCATCGGGGTCTCAATGAGCAGTTCTTC
TRBV5-1	-	TRBJ2-6	TRBD1	CASSLVTGERSGANVLTF	TGCGCCAGCAGCTTGGTAACAGGGGAGAGGTCTGGGGCCAACGTCCTGACTTTC
TRBV7-9	-	TRBJ2-1	-	CASSPPWNEQFF	TGTGCCAGCAGCCCTCCCTGGAATGAGCAGTTCTTC
TRBV7-9	few	TRBJ2-3	TRBD2	CASSLAGARDTQYF	TGTGCCAGCAGTTTAGCGGGGGCCCGGGATACGCAGTATTTT
TRBV24-1	few	TRBJ2-1	TRBD2	CATSAGGTSGGVKYNEQFF	TGTGCCACCAGTGCCGGTGGGACTAGCGGGGGAGTTAAATACAATGAGCAGTTCTTC
TRBV28	-	TRBJ1-2	TRBD1	CASSLGTGRPRYTF	TGTGCCAGCAGTTTAGGGACAGGGAGACCACGCTACACCTTC
TRBV12-3/TRBV12-4	once	TRBJ2-7	-	CASSDRSYYEQYF	TGTGCCAGCAGCGACAGGTCCTACTACGAGCAGTACTTC
TRBV25-1	-	TRBJ2-1	-	CASSEWSRTGEQFF	TGTGCCAGCAGTGAATGGAGTAGAACGGGTGAGCAGTTCTTC
TRBV29-1	-	TRBJ2-1	-	CSVVCRGRNEQFF	TGCAGCGTTGTTTGCAGGGGTCGCAATGAGCAGTTCTTC
TRBV11-1	-	TRBJ1-2	TRBD1	CASRSTTGISSSYGYTF	TGTGCCAGCAGAAGTACGACAGGGATTAGTAGTAGCTATGGCTACACCTTC
TRBV5-1	-	TRBJ2-5	TRBD1	CASRVGQPSVGTQYF	TGCGCCAGCAGAGTGGGACAGCCCTCGGTGGGGACCCAGTACTTC
TRBV6-5	-	TRBJ2-5	TRBD2	CASSYLAGGRMAQYF	TGTGCCAGCAGTTACCTAGCGGGGGGGCGAATGGCCCAGTACTTC
TRBV6-5	-	TRBJ2-5	-	CASSSHLLQETQYF	TGTGCCAGCAGTTCGCACTTACTTCAAGAGACCCAGTACTTC
TRBV12-3/TRBV12-4	few	TRBJ1-3	-	CASSPQPGFVGNTIYF	TGTGCCAGCAGCCCACAACCAGGCTTTGTTGGAAACACCATATATTTT
TRBV10-3	-	TRBJ2-1	TRBD2	CAISEPPDGGDEQFF	TGTGCCATCAGTGAGCCTCCCGACGGGGGGGATGAGCAGTTCTTC
TRBV6-5	few	TRBJ2-3	TRBD2	CASSYSFPSGGEDTQYF	TGTGCCAGCAGTTACTCGTTCCCTAGCGGGGGTGAGGATACGCAGTATTTT
TRBV5-1	-	TRBJ2-1	TRBD2	CASSFFSGTAHNEQFF	TGCGCCAGCAGCTTCTTTAGCGGGACGGCCCACAATGAGCAGTTCTTC
TRBV12-3/TRBV12-4	few	TRBJ2-5	TRBD1	CASSQPSGGQETQYF	TGTGCCAGCAGTCAGCCGTCAGGGGGCCAAGAGACCCAGTACTTC
TRBV18	-	TRBJ1-1	-	CASSHKGRDPEAFF	TGTGCCAGCTCCCACAAGGGCAGGGACCCTGAAGCTTTCTTT
TRBV20-1	once	TRBJ2-1	TRBD2	CSADIAGGYNEQFF	TGCAGTGCTGATATAGCGGGGGGGTACAATGAGCAGTTCTTC
TRBV6-2/TRBV6-3	few	TRBJ2-1	TRBD2	CASASGDSYNEQFF	TGTGCCAGTGCTAGCGGGGACTCCTACAATGAGCAGTTCTTC
TRBV9	few	TRBJ2-5	-	CASSATGQGRWETQYF	TGTGCCAGCAGCGCAACGGGGCAGGGGAGGTGGGAGACCCAGTACTTC
TRBV7-3	few	TRBJ2-1	TRBD2	CASSLRGGQFEQFF	TGTGCCAGCAGCTTGCGGGGGGGCCAGTTTGAGCAGTTCTTC
TRBV18	once	TRBJ2-3	-	CASSPDRSPTDTQYF	TGTGCCAGCTCACCAGACCGATCCCCCACAGATACGCAGTATTTT
TRBV7-8	-	TRBJ1-1	TRBD1	CASSRGTGMNTEAFF	TGTGCCAGCAGCAGGGGGACAGGGATGAACACTGAAGCTTTCTTT
TRBV11-2	-	TRBJ2-7	-	CASSPRGPTAYEQYF	TGTGCCAGCAGCCCCAGGGGCCCCACTGCCTACGAGCAGTACTTC
TRBV20-1	few	TRBJ2-7	TRBD1	CSAATGVSYEQYF	TGCAGTGCCGCGACAGGGGTCTCCTACGAGCAGTACTTC
TRBV4-3	many	TRBJ2-3	TRBD2	CASSQARGLARSTDTQYF	TGCGCCAGCAGCCAAGCTCGGGGACTAGCGAGGAGCACAGATACGCAGTATTTT